This T cell receptor (beta chain) was retrieved from a study of graft-versus-host responses after intestinal transplantation. Across the whole study: All of the recipients had induction that used anti-thymocyte globulin, then tacrolimus and steroids for approximately 3 years.

On this clone itself: Its specificity is not known.

Measured with immunoSEQ multiplex PCR; TCRdb has only the in-frame clones, and not every one. The table has some 96,000 clones, 90% seen once; the top ten hold approximately 16%. General study results and limits: Some patients had graft-donor T cell macrochimerism, and their allografts showed high graft-versus-host to host-versus-graft clonal ratios. Early post-transplant falls in HvG clones accompanied the peak levels of circulating GvH clones. In recipient marrow, GvH clones were found, and some appeared first in ileum or blood.

Looked up from germline, CDR1 is MNHNY and CDR2 is SVGAGI (reference sequence). This CDR3 spans 12 amino acids. Between the trimmed V and J ends, which lost 6 bases and 4 bases, there was a span of 9 bases. The V call is TRBV6-6, the J call TRBJ1-2; D is unclear. This sequence was found in a human patient who received an intestinal transplant, so some T cells may come from the graft donor. Here the sequenced sample was PBMCs, taken just under 460 days after intestinal transplant. The CDR3 spells CASSLEGYGYTF. The CDR3 DNA reads as TGTGCCAGCAGCCTAGAGGGCTATGGCTACACCTTC.